This T cell receptor (beta chain) appears in the sequencing data of a study of response to subunit inactivated influenza vaccine (dated by TCRdb to the late 2010s). The study in broad terms: To follow how T cells responded to a trivalent subunit inactivated influenza vaccine, the researchers relied on deep quantitative profiling of the T cell receptor repertoire.

In its sample, this clonotype was seen a few times. No cognate antigen has been identified for it. Base-call qualities are not available, and no considerably larger clone is one nucleotide away. What the authors observed across the whole study: It was suggested by the authors that each seasonal influenza vaccination may recruit only a limited number of new T cells.

Libraries were built with RT-PCR. Instrument used: Illumina HiSeq 2500. TCRdb applied fastp at Q25 and MiXCR to the public reads, then kept only in-frame beta chains. Every CDR3 protein is listed once, alongside the most common genes and DNA of its rows. For this sample there are about 520,000 distinct CDR3 sequences; roughly 23% appear just once. The ten biggest clones cover 1.9% of the sample. The clonotype comes from a man aged 50-59 years who received an inactivated influenza vaccine. Donor details come from another sample of the same person, matched by shared clones. Sequenced here: CD4+ T cells sorted from PBMCs, sampled roughly 5 days after vaccination.

The nucleotide sequence reads as follows: TGTGCCAGCTCACCAGATTTCGGGACTAGCTCCTACGAGCAGTACTTC. This sequence encodes CASSPDFGTSSYEQYF. The chain uses TRBV18 and TRBJ2-7, with TRBD2 matching 8 junction bases. The germline V gene specifies KGHSH as CDR1 and LQKENI as CDR2. V trim: 2 bases; J trim: 0 bases; unmatched bases: 6. From cysteine to phenylalanine, the CDR3 is 16 amino acids long. The retained sequence is limited to the CDR3, 48 bases, with the frame set at the first base. Reference TRBV18 and TRBJ2-7 proteins supply the regions before and after the CDR3; the full variable domain is: NAGVMQNPRHLVRRRGQEARLRCSPMKGHSHVYWYRQLPEEGLKFMVYLQKENIIDESGMPKERFSAEFPKEGPSILRIQQVVRGDSAAYFCASSPDFGTSSYEQYFGPGTRLTVT.